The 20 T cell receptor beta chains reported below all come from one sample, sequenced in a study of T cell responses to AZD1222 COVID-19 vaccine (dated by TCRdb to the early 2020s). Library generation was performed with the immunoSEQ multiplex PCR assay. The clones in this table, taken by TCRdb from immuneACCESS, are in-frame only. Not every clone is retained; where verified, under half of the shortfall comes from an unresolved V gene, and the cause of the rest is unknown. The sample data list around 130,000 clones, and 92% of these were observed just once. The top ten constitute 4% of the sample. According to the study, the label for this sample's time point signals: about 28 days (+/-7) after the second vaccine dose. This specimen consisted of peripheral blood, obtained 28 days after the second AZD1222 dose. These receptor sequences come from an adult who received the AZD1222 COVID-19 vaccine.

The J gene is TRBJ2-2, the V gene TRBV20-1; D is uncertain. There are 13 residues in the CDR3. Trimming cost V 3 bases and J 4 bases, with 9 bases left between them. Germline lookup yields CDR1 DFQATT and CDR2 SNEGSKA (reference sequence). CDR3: CSASPDVTGELFF. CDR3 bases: TGCAGTGCTAGTCCGGACGTCACCGGGGAGCTGTTTTTT.

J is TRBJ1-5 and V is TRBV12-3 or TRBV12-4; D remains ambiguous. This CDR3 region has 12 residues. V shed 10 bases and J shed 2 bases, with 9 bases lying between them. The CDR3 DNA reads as TGTGCCACCGGAGTTGGCAATCAGCCCCAGCATTTT. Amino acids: CATGVGNQPQHF.

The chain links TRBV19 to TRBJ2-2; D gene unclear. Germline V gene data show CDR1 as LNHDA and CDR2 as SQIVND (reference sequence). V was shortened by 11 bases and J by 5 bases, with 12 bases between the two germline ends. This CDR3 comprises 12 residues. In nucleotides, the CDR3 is TGTGCCTCCGGCCGACTTACCGGGGAGCTGTTTTTT. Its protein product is CASGRLTGELFF.

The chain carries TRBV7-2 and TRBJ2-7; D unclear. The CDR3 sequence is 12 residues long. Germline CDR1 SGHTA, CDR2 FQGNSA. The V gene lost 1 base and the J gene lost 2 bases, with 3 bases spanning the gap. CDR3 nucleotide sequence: TGTGCCAGCAGCTTAGTGGCCTACGAGCAGTACTTC. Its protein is CASSLVAYEQYF.

In nucleotides, the CDR3 is TGTGCCAGCAGAACCGGGACAGGGCATGGCTACACCTTC. This codes for CASRTGTGHGYTF. The chain recombines TRBV6-5 with TRBJ1-2; 9 bases line up with TRBD1. Losses at the gene ends were 6 bases for V and 6 bases for J; bases not matched to a gene: 5. This CDR3 has 13 amino acids. Germline lookup yields CDR1 MNHEY and CDR2 SVGAGI.

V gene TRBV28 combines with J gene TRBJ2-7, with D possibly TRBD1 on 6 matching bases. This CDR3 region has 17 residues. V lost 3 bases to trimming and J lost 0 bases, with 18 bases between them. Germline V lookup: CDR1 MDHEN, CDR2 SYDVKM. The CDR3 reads CASSLEYGTPSSYEQYF. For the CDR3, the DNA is TGTGCCAGCAGTTTGGAATATGGGACACCGAGCTCCTACGAGCAGTACTTC.

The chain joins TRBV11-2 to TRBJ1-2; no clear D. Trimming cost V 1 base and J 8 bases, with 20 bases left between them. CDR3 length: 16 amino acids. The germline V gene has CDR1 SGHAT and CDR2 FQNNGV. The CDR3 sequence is CASSLVGDIIGRGYTF. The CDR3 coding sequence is TGTGCCAGCAGCTTAGTGGGCGACATCATCGGCCGGGGCTACACCTTC. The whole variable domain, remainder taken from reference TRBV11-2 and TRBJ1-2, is EAGVAQSPRYKIIEKRQSVAFWCNPISGHATLYWYQQILGQGPKLLIQFQNNGVVDDSQLPKDRFSAERLKGVDSTLKIQPAKLEDSAVYLCASSLVGDIIGRGYTFGSGTRLTVV.

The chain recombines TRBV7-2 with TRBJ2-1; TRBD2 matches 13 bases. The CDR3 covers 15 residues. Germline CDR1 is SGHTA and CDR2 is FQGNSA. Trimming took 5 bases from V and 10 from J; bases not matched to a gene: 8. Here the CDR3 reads CASSPRLAGGGEQFF. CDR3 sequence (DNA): TGTGCCAGCAGCCCCCGACTAGCGGGGGGTGGAGAGCAGTTCTTC.

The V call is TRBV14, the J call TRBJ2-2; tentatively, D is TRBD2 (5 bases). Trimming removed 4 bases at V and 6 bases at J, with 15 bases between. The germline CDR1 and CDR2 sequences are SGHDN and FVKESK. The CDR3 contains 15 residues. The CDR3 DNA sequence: TGTGCCAGCAGCCGAGGGATAGCAGAAGCCGGGGAGCTGTTTTTT. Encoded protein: CASSRGIAEAGELFF.

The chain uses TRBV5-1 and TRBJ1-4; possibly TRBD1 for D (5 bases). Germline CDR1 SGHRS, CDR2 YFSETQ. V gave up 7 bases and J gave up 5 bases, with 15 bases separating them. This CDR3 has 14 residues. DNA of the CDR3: TGCGCCAGCTCCCCGACAGCGTACAATGAAAAACTGTTTTTT. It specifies CASSPTAYNEKLFF. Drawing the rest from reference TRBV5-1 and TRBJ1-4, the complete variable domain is KAGVTQTPRYLIKTRGQQVTLSCSPISGHRSVSWYQQTPGQGLQFLFEYFSETQRNKGNFPGRFSGRQFSNSRSEMNVSTLELGDSALYLCASSPTAYNEKLFFGSGTQLSVL.

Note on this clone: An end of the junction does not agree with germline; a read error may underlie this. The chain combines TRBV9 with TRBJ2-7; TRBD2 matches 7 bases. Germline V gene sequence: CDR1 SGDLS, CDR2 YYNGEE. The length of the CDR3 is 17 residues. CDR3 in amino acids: CAGSGTSGTPHSYEQYF. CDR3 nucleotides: TGTGCCGGCAGCGGAACCAGCGGGACCCCTCACAGCTACGAGCAGTACTTC.

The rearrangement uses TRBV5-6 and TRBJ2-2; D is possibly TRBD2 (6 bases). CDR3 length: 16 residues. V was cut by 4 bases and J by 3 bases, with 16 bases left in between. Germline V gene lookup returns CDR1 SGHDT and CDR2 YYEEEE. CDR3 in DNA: TGTGCCAGCAGCCCATTCGGGACTTCGGACACCGGGGAGCTGTTTTTT. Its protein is CASSPFGTSDTGELFF.

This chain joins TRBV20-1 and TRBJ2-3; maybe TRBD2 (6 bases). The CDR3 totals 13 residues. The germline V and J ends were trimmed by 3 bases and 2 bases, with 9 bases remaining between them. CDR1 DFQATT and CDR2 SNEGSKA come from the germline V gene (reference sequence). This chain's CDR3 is CSASAGNTDTQYF. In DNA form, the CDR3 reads TGCAGTGCTAGTGCGGGGAACACAGATACGCAGTATTTT.

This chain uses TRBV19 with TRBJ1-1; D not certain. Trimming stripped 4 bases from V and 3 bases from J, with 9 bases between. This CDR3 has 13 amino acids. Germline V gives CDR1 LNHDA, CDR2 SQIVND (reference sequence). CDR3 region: CASSTRVHTEAFF. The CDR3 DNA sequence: TGTGCCAGTAGTACGCGGGTTCACACTGAAGCTTTCTTT.

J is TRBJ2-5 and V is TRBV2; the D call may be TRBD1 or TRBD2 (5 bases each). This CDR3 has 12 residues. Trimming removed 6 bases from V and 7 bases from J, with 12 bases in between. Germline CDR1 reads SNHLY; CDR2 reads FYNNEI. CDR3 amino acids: CASSSGTGTQYF. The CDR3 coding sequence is TGTGCCAGCAGCTCGGGGACCGGGACCCAGTACTTC.

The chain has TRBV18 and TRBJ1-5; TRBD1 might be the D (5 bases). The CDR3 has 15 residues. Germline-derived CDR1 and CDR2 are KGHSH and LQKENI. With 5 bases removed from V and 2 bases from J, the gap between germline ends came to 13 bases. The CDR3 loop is CASSSARGGNQPQHF. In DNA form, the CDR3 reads TGTGCCAGCTCATCCGCGAGGGGCGGCAATCAGCCCCAGCATTTT.

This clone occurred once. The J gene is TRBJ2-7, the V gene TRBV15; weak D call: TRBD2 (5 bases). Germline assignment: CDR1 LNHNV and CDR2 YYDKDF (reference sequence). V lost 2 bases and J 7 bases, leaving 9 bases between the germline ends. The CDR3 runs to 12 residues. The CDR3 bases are TGTGCCACCAGCAGATCTGGAGGTGAGCAGTACTTC. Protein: CATSRSGGEQYF.

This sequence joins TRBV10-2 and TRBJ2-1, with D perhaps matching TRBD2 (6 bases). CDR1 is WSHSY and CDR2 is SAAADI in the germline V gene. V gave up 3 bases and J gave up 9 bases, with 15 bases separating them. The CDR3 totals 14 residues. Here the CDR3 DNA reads TGCGCCAGCAGTGATAGGAGGGCCAACGGTGAGCAGTTCTTC. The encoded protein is CASSDRRANGEQFF.

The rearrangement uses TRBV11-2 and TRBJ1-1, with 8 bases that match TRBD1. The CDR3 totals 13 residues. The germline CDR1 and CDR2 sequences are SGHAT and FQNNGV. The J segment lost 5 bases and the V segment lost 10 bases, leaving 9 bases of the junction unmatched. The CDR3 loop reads CAIRTGGRTEAFF. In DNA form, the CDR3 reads TGTGCCATACGCACAGGGGGTAGGACTGAAGCTTTCTTT.

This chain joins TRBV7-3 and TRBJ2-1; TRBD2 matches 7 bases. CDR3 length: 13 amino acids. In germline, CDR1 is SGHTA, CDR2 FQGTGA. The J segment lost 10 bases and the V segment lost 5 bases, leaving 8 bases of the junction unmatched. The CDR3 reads CASSPRLAGEQFF. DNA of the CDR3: TGTGCCAGCAGCCCGAGACTAGCTGGCGAGCAGTTCTTC. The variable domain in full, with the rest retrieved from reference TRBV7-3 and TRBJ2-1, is GAGVSQTPSNKVTEKGKYVELRCDPISGHTALYWYRQSLGQGPEFLIYFQGTGAADDSGLPNDRFFAVRPEGSVSTLKIQRTERGDSAVYLCASSPRLAGEQFFGPGTRLTVL.